The 16 T cell receptor beta chains presented below share a single source sample, sequenced in a study of blood T cell repertoires in COVID-19. Assay used: immunoSEQ multiplex PCR; TCRdb lists only in-frame clones, some missing. The sample records nearly 350,000 clones, about 88% being singletons. Sequencing input: peripheral blood. These receptors all stem from an older woman with COVID-19, enrolled during active disease.

This clone occurred once. The rearrangement uses TRBV30 and TRBJ1-1, with D uncertain. V was clipped by 4 bases and J by 3 bases, with 6 bases between them. Per the germline V gene, CDR1 is GTSNPN and CDR2 is SVGIG (reference sequence). The CDR3 has 11 residues. In DNA, the CDR3 is TGTGCCTGGACTCTATACACTGAAGCTTTCTTT. Its translation is CAWTLYTEAFF.

The chain combines TRBV30 with TRBJ1-2; a weak D match, TRBD1 (6 bases). V gave up 1 base and J gave up 4 bases, with 13 bases separating them. The germline V gene has CDR1 GTSNPN and CDR2 SVGIG (reference sequence). The CDR3 consists of 14 residues. Here the CDR3 reads CAWSGTALTYGYTF. The CDR3 DNA reads as TGTGCCTGGAGTGGGACAGCTCTAACCTATGGCTACACCTTC.

This chain connects TRBV24-1 to TRBJ1-2; TRBD1 agrees at 7 bases. Germline V lookup: CDR1 KGHDR, CDR2 SFDVKD. With V trimmed by 12 bases and J by 7 bases, 19 bases remained unmatched. This CDR3 contains 15 residues. The CDR3 DNA reads as TGTGCCCCACGCCCTCTGACAGGGCCTGATGCTGGCTACACCTTC. This encodes CAPRPLTGPDAGYTF.

The chain links TRBV12-3 or TRBV12-4 to TRBJ2-1, with D unresolved. CDR3 length: 13 amino acids. The V end lost 1 base, the J end lost 8 bases, and 9 bases lay between the germline ends. The CDR3 region has the DNA TGTGCCAGCAGTTTAGGCCGAGGATATGAGCAGTTCTTC. It yields the protein CASSLGRGYEQFF.

This chain links TRBV6-1 with TRBJ1-2; 7 nucleotides align to TRBD1. The CDR3 loop spans 13 amino acids. Germline CDR1 reads MNHNS; CDR2 reads SASEGT. V was pared by 3 bases and J by 8 bases, with 6 bases of the junction left unmatched. Written as DNA, the CDR3 is TGTGCCAGCAGTGAGACAGGGTTTCGGGGCTACACCTTC. Its translation is CASSETGFRGYTF.

This clone was counted between two and nine times. The chain combines TRBV5-1 with TRBJ1-1; D is possibly TRBD1 (5 bases). Germline V lookup: CDR1 SGHRS, CDR2 YFSETQ. Deletions cut 0 bases from V and 0 bases from J, with 21 bases between. The CDR3 contains 19 residues. The CDR3 bases are TGCGCCAGCAGCTTGGCTCGACAGCTGGAAACAGCAATGAACACTGAAGCTTTCTTT. Amino acids: CASSLARQLETAMNTEAFF.

The chain links TRBV30 to TRBJ2-7; tentatively, D is TRBD1 (5 bases). The ends were cut back, 2 bases at V and 2 bases at J, with 16 bases in the middle. Looked up from germline, CDR1 is GTSNPN and CDR2 is SVGIG (reference sequence). The CDR3 has 15 residues. The CDR3 DNA sequence: TGTGCCTGGAGTTCCCGGACACGATTCGCCTACGAGCAGTACTTC. This gives the protein CAWSSRTRFAYEQYF. Full variable domain (remainder filled in from reference TRBV30 and TRBJ2-7): SQTIHQWPATLVQPVGSPLSLECTVEGTSNPNLYWYRQAAGRGLQLLFYSVGIGQISSEVPQNLSASRPQDRQFILSSKKLLLSDSGFYLCAWSSRTRFAYEQYFGPGTRLTVT.

The sample holds one count of this clone. V gene TRBV19 combines with J gene TRBJ2-2, with TRBD2 as a possible D gene (6 bases). The V end was cut by 7 bases, the J end by 1 base, with 19 bases between. This CDR3 has 17 amino acids. From germline, CDR1 is LNHDA and CDR2 SQIVND (reference sequence). The CDR3 DNA is TGTGCCAGTAAAAGGACTACATCCGATATGAACACCGGGGAGCTGTTTTTT. Protein product: CASKRTTSDMNTGELFF.

The rearrangement joins TRBV28 to TRBJ1-1, with unresolved D. Germline V gene sequence: CDR1 MDHEN, CDR2 SYDVKM. The length of the CDR3 is 15 residues. The ends were cut back, 3 bases at V and 1 base at J, with 12 bases in the middle. The CDR3 sequence: CASSFGTRENTEAFF. CDR3 DNA: TGTGCCAGCAGTTTTGGTACTAGGGAGAACACTGAAGCTTTCTTT. The full variable domain, in which reference TRBV28 and TRBJ1-1 provide the parts outside the CDR3, is DVKVTQSSRYLVKRTGEKVFLECVQDMDHENMFWYRQDPGLGLRLIYFSYDVKMKEKGDIPEGYSVSREKKERFSLILESASTNQTSMYLCASSFGTRENTEAFFGQGTRLTVV.

The gene calls are TRBV6-5 and TRBJ2-1; no clear D gene. This CDR3 region has 14 residues. CDR1 is MNHEY, CDR2 SVGAGI, per germline. V was shortened by 7 bases and J by 4 bases, with 14 bases between the two germline ends. This CDR3 reads CASIPAGNYNEQFF. CDR3 DNA sequence: TGTGCCAGCATTCCGGCAGGAAATTACAATGAGCAGTTCTTC.

J is TRBJ1-1 and V is TRBV12-3 or TRBV12-4, with 7 bases aligning to TRBD1. Trimming removed 6 bases from V and 1 base from J; junction bases left unmatched: 2. This CDR3 is built from 13 residues. The CDR3 loop reads CASRTGTNTEAFF. DNA of the CDR3: TGTGCCAGCAGGACAGGGACGAACACTGAAGCTTTCTTT.

This chain links TRBV10-2 with TRBJ1-2; weak D call: TRBD1 (6 bases). The V end lost 0 bases, the J end lost 6 bases, and 14 bases lay between the germline ends. The CDR3 is made up of 15 amino acids. The germline CDR1 and CDR2 sequences are WSHSY and SAAADI. The CDR3 is CASSESRTGLHGYTF. CDR3 DNA sequence: TGCGCCAGCAGTGAGTCGAGAACAGGGTTACATGGCTACACCTTC.

This clone was seen more than once but under ten times. The genes are TRBV20-1 and TRBJ1-1; no clear D. Germline assignment: CDR1 DFQATT and CDR2 SNEGSKA (reference sequence). The CDR3 is made up of 11 amino acids. Deletions cut 6 bases from V and 3 bases from J, with 8 bases between. CDR3 in amino acids: CSAPPDTEAFF. CDR3 bases: TGCAGTGCCCCCCCGGACACTGAAGCTTTCTTT.

Only one count was recorded for this clone. The rearrangement joins TRBV15 to TRBJ1-5; possibly TRBD1 for D (6 bases). The CDR3 has 15 residues. Germline CDR1 reads LNHNV; CDR2 reads YYDKDF (reference sequence). Trimming pared 4 bases from V and 5 bases from J, leaving 15 bases between. The CDR3 nucleotides are TGTGCCACCAGCACAGAGGGAGGGGGATATCAGCCCCAGCATTTT. Translating gives CATSTEGGGYQPQHF.

This clone was found a few times. This chain links TRBV11-2 with TRBJ2-7; a possible D gene is TRBD2 (5 bases). Trimming shortened V by 2 bases and J by 1 base, and 6 bases separated the two germline ends. From germline, CDR1 is SGHAT and CDR2 FQNNGV. The CDR3 covers 13 residues. DNA of the CDR3: TGTGCCAGCAGCTTACCGGGGTCCTACGAGCAGTACTTC. Encoded protein: CASSLPGSYEQYF.

V is TRBV28 and J is TRBJ1-4; the D is unclear. Trimming took 2 bases from V and 7 from J, leaving 17 bases between them. Per the germline V gene, CDR1 is MDHEN and CDR2 is SYDVKM. The CDR3 is 16 residues long. Here the CDR3 reads CASSLRGNMESEKLFF. Here the CDR3 DNA reads TGTGCCAGCAGTTTACGCGGAAATATGGAGAGTGAAAAACTGTTTTTT.